This section outlines one TCR beta chain sequence together with its context. Its antigen remains unknown. Time point specified: cycle 4 day 1 (C4D1), after around six weeks of nivolumab. Every patient relapsed after autologous stem cell transplantation, and brentuximab vedotin exposure varied. Assay used: immunoSEQ multiplex PCR; TCRdb lists only in-frame clones, some missing. Here the sample spans roughly 50,000 clones, approximately 86% being singletons. The sample originates from a study of PD-1 blockade in classical Hodgkin lymphoma. Study-wide points: Repertoire differences lack defined causes, possibly disease activity or prior therapy. Relapsed/refractory patients reportedly had lower baseline diversity than newly diagnosed patients.

From germline, CDR1 is MDHEN and CDR2 SYDVKM. The CDR3 loop spans 12 amino acids. Trimming pared 10 bases from V and 3 bases from J, leaving 13 bases between. Here the sequenced sample was peripheral blood mononuclear cells (PBMCs), taken before the fourth cycle of nivolumab. The genes are TRBV28 and TRBJ2-7; D possibly corresponds to TRBD1 (5 bases). This receptor was identified in a human donor with classical Hodgkin lymphoma. The CDR3 protein is CATQGVGYEQYF. CDR3 nucleotide sequence: TGTGCCACCCAGGGCGTCGGCTACGAGCAGTACTTC.